This paragraph reports one T cell receptor beta chain. The data derive from a study of control samples from healthy donors and cancer patients. The CDR3 has 11 amino acids. In germline, CDR1 is SQVTM, CDR2 ANQGSEA. Trimming took 4 bases from V and 6 from J, leaving 10 bases between them. Profiled with immunoSEQ multiplex PCR; TCRdb holds only in-frame clones, not every one. The sample contains some 120,000 clones, about 90% of which appear only once. The TCR sequence derives from a man in his fifties in good health. Input material: blood. The V gene is TRBV29-1, the J gene TRBJ2-7; D is possibly TRBD1 (5 bases). CDR3 nucleotide sequence: TGCAGCGTTGTAGGGCAGGGCGAGCAGTACTTC. It specifies CSVVGQGEQYF.